These T cell receptor beta chains were read from a single sample in a study of blood T cell repertoires in COVID-19. Libraries were prepared by immunoSEQ multiplex PCR; TCRdb keeps only in-frame clonotypes and omits some of them. The table lists roughly 84,000 clones, 78% of them singletons. Sequencing was carried out using peripheral blood. These receptors were collected from a man aged 60 to 75 with COVID-19, enrolled during active disease. Each CDR3 is given without its conserved first and last residue. Each record gives: J gene, D gene, clone size, V gene, CDR3 protein. A D gene is named only where the DNA matches it firmly. Rows may omit the clone size; those that give it use once, few, many or a size class.

TRBJ2-1 TRBD2 NA TRBV5-5 ASSSLLAGVVYNEQF
TRBJ1-3 NA NA TRBV15 ATSRQISGNTIY
TRBJ1-2 TRBD1 once TRBV10-3 AISSTGGPYGYT
TRBJ2-1 NA once TRBV18 ASSPKEEQF
TRBJ2-7 TRBD1 NA TRBV24-1 ATSDPPWDRDSYEQY
TRBJ2-2 NA NA TRBV24-1 ATSDPQGTNTGELF
TRBJ2-3 TRBD2 NA TRBV30 AWSKGGLALDTQY
TRBJ1-3 NA NA TRBV19 ASSMNWSGNTIY
TRBJ1-1 TRBD1 few TRBV4-1 ASSQVGTGGWTEAF
TRBJ2-4 TRBD2 NA TRBV9 ASSVVEKRGTKAKNIQY
TRBJ2-5 NA once TRBV5-4 ASSLGAGGETQY
TRBJ2-2 TRBD2 NA TRBV7-2 ASSISGSLDTGELF
TRBJ2-7 NA NA TRBV29-1 SVAASYEQY
TRBJ1-5 NA NA TRBV7-6 ASSPNGYGNQPQH
TRBJ1-2 NA NA TRBV30 AWTEVNYGYT
TRBJ1-1 NA once TRBV25-1 ASSGAGDGGRAF
TRBJ2-1 NA few TRBV4-1 ASSQANNNEQF
TRBJ1-2 TRBD1 NA TRBV18 ASSPSTGEHYGYT
TRBJ1-1 NA NA TRBV5-8 ASSLTGNTEAF
TRBJ2-4 TRBD1 once TRBV5-4 ASSSRTGKKNIQY
TRBJ2-3 NA NA TRBV6-6 ASSLQPQDSRSTDTQY
TRBJ1-5 NA once TRBV3-1/TRBV3-2 ASSQDRPGVGNQPQH
TRBJ2-1 TRBD2 NA TRBV9 ASSARLAGELDEQF
TRBJ2-1 TRBD2 NA TRBV7-8 ASSLPSSGRALSYNEQF
TRBJ2-3 NA NA TRBV5-4 ASSPGGLASYTDTQY
TRBJ2-7 TRBD2 once TRBV5-1 ASSLDSGRASEQY
TRBJ2-7 TRBD2 NA TRBV5-1 ASSLGGLAGGGYEQY
TRBJ1-5 NA NA TRBV2 ASRQGSYSNQPQH
TRBJ2-7 TRBD1 NA TRBV19 ASSTEQGYEQY
TRBJ2-2 NA NA TRBV2 ASSERTQTAGELF
TRBJ2-3 NA NA TRBV6-5 ASSMGGPTDTQY
TRBJ1-2 NA once TRBV7-8 ASSLAAANYGYT
TRBJ1-2 TRBD1 NA TRBV5-6 ASSTGTGHYGYT
TRBJ2-7 NA NA TRBV12-3/TRBV12-4 ASSRTRSYEQY
TRBJ2-2 TRBD1 few TRBV5-4 ASSEDRGFTGELF
TRBJ2-1 NA NA TRBV6-5 ASSIDGTPGNEQF
TRBJ1-4 NA NA TRBV21-1 ASSRRDRRVNEKLF
TRBJ2-3 TRBD2 NA TRBV13 ASSLSSGALSTDTQY
TRBJ2-7 NA NA TRBV18 ASSPPYNSYEQY
TRBJ2-6 TRBD2 few TRBV7-9 ASSIGTSNPGANVLT
TRBJ2-7 TRBD1 NA TRBV5-5 ASSHRGEQY
TRBJ2-7 NA NA TRBV5-4 ASSLAPPEEQY
TRBJ2-4 TRBD1 NA TRBV6-5 AKRNRGVRKNIQY
TRBJ1-5 NA NA TRBV6-5 ASSAERISNQPQH
TRBJ2-3 TRBD2 NA TRBV13 ASRPRGVAGAPTDTQY
TRBJ2-5 NA few TRBV7-6 ASSLSSVPRETQY
TRBJ2-2 TRBD2 NA TRBV4-1 ASSQGEGTGELF
TRBJ2-6 NA few TRBV7-9 ASSFQAAGGANVLT
TRBJ2-1 NA NA TRBV19 ASSRPEGLRYNEQF
TRBJ2-4 NA NA TRBV7-9 ASSSVTLTQAKNIQY
TRBJ2-1 TRBD2 NA TRBV30 AWSTGTSGRGSYNEQF
TRBJ1-3 TRBD1 NA TRBV6-5 ASSLTGVSGNTIY
TRBJ1-2 TRBD1 once TRBV11-3 ASSLTGGTGYT